The 20 T cell receptor beta chains presented below share a single source sample, sequenced in a study of shared clonotypes between healthy human individuals. Data came from immunoSEQ multiplex PCR; TCRdb stores just in-frame clones and leaves some out. The sample contains approximately 1.5 million clones, approximately 98.5% of which appear only once. The sample consisted of naive CD4+ T cells sorted from blood. The subset denotes: CD45RA+ positively selected. These receptors were collected from a man aged 30 to 45 in good health.

The CDR3 spells CASRFPGGRIENTEAFF. DNA of the CDR3: TGTGCAAGTCGCTTCCCCGGGGGGAGGATTGAGAACACTGAAGCTTTCTTT. This rearrangement joins TRBV12-2 to TRBJ1-1. TRBV12-2 is assigned pseudogene status. The CDR3 sequence is 17 residues long.

The chain couples TRBV27 to TRBJ2-1; D is perhaps TRBD1 (5 bases). Germline-derived CDR1 and CDR2 are MNHEY and SMNVEV (reference sequence). This CDR3 has 14 amino acids. V lost 6 bases and J 0 bases, leaving 9 bases between the germline ends. The CDR3 nucleotides are TGTGCCAGCAGAGGGGTTGCCTCCTACAATGAGCAGTTCTTC. It is translated as CASRGVASYNEQFF.

This clone was seen just once. This rearrangement joins TRBV30 to TRBJ2-2; D is unclear. CDR3 size: 12 residues. Germline lookup yields CDR1 GTSNPN and CDR2 SVGIG (reference sequence). V was clipped by 7 bases and J by 5 bases, with 11 bases between them. In DNA form, the CDR3 reads TGTGCCTTACTGGCTGGGACCGGGGAGCTGTTTTTT. Amino acids: CALLAGTGELFF. The whole variable domain, remainder taken from reference TRBV30 and TRBJ2-2, is SQTIHQWPATLVQPVGSPLSLECTVEGTSNPNLYWYRQAAGRGLQLLFYSVGIGQISSEVPQNLSASRPQDRQFILSSKKLLLSDSGFYLCALLAGTGELFFGEGSRLTVL.

In DNA form, the CDR3 reads TGTGCCAGCAGTAGGGACAGGGCTACGCGGGGCTACACCTTC. Translation gives CASSRDRATRGYTF. V usage is TRBV2 and J usage is TRBJ1-2; 9 bases align to TRBD1. Germline-derived CDR1 and CDR2 are SNHLY and FYNNEI. The V gene end was trimmed by 5 bases and the J gene end by 8 bases; junction bases not matched to a gene: 9. CDR3 size: 14 residues.

This chain joins TRBV6-1 and TRBJ1-5; 7 positions match TRBD1. Germline V gene sequence: CDR1 MNHNS, CDR2 SASEGT. J was trimmed by 0 bases and V by 6 bases; bases with no gene match: 5. The length of the CDR3 is 15 residues. The CDR3 sequence: CASRGQATSNQPQHF. The CDR3 DNA is TGTGCCAGCAGAGGACAGGCAACTAGCAATCAGCCCCAGCATTTT.

The chain combines TRBV11-3 with TRBJ2-2; 10 positions agree with TRBD2. Per germline, CDR1 SGHNT and CDR2 YENEEA. Unmatched junction bases numbered 7, after V lost 8 bases and J lost 4 bases. CDR3 length: 15 residues. DNA for the CDR3: TGTGCCAGCGCCCGACTAGCGGGTACCACCGGGGAGCTGTTTTTT. Translating it yields CASARLAGTTGELFF.

The genes are TRBV4-1 and TRBJ1-4; no clear D gene. CDR1 MGHRA and CDR2 YSYEKL come from the germline V gene. CDR3 length: 18 residues. With 3 bases removed from V and 8 bases from J, the gap between germline ends came to 25 bases. The DNA of the CDR3 is TGCGCCAGCAGCCACCTCTTGTCCTCCATCGACTTTCTCGAAAAACTGTTTTTT. Translating it yields CASSHLLSSIDFLEKLFF.

The gene calls are TRBV25-1 and TRBJ2-2, with D possibly TRBD1 on 5 matching bases. The V end lost 7 bases, the J end lost 5 bases, and 11 bases lay between the germline ends. Germline-derived CDR1 and CDR2 are MGHDK and SYGVNS. The CDR3 contains 13 residues. The DNA of the CDR3 is TGTGCCAGCACCTTGACAGCGACCGGGGAGCTGTTTTTT. It encodes CASTLTATGELFF. Combining the CDR3 with reference TRBV25-1 and TRBJ2-2 gives the whole variable domain EADIYQTPRYLVIGTGKKITLECSQTMGHDKMYWYQQDPGMELHLIHYSYGVNSTEKGDLSSESTVSRIRTEHFPLTLESARPSHTSQYLCASTLTATGELFFGEGSRLTVL.

This chain connects TRBV27 to TRBJ2-3, with TRBD2 identical over 9 bases. Germline V gene data show CDR1 as MNHEY and CDR2 as SMNVEV (reference sequence). This CDR3 has 15 residues. With V trimmed by 3 bases and J by 5 bases, 6 bases remained unmatched. In DNA form, the CDR3 reads TGTGCCAGCAGTTTCCTGGCGGGAGGGAGAGATACGCAGTATTTT. Protein product: CASSFLAGGRDTQYF.

The chain combines TRBV18 with TRBJ1-4, with D maybe TRBD1 (5 bases). There are 18 residues in the CDR3. V lost 1 base to trimming and J lost 0 bases, with 15 bases between them. Germline V gene lookup returns CDR1 KGHSH and CDR2 LQKENI. In DNA form, the CDR3 reads TGTGCCAGCTCACCACAACGGCCCCGGGACGCAACTAATGAAAAACTGTTTTTT. This codes for CASSPQRPRDATNEKLFF.

This rearrangement joins TRBV10-3 to TRBJ1-2, with D uncertain. Germline assignment: CDR1 ENHRY and CDR2 SYGVKD. Trimming cost V 4 bases and J 5 bases, with 14 bases left between them. This CDR3 spans 14 amino acids. The CDR3 here is CAISVEPRMYGYTF. In DNA, the CDR3 is TGTGCCATCAGTGTGGAGCCAAGAATGTATGGCTACACCTTC.

This sequence joins TRBV28 and TRBJ2-1, with D possibly TRBD2 on 6 matching bases. The germline V gene has CDR1 MDHEN and CDR2 SYDVKM. The V and J ends lost 6 bases and 2 bases respectively, with 14 bases between them. The CDR3 has 15 amino acids. For the CDR3, the DNA is TGTGCCAGCAGACCGGGAGCGGGTGCCTACAATGAGCAGTTCTTC. This codes for CASRPGAGAYNEQFF.

The chain carries TRBV18 and TRBJ2-1; a weak D match, TRBD2 (5 bases). Between the trimmed V and J ends, which lost 2 bases and 8 bases, there was a span of 7 bases. The CDR3 consists of 12 residues. Germline lookup yields CDR1 KGHSH and CDR2 LQKENI. The CDR3 nucleotides are TGTGCCAGCTCACCATATAGCGATGAGCAGTTCTTC. It encodes CASSPYSDEQFF.

This rearrangement joins TRBV2 to TRBJ1-2; 7 bases fit TRBD1. This CDR3 has 14 amino acids. CDR1 is SNHLY, CDR2 FYNNEI, per germline. The junction had 7 bases not matched to a gene; V was cut back by 5 bases and J by 4 bases. CDR3 coding DNA: TGTGCCAGCAGTTCACCGGGACAGACCTATGGCTACACCTTC. Its translation is CASSSPGQTYGYTF.

The chain links TRBV2 to TRBJ1-1; D is perhaps TRBD1 (5 bases). Between the trimmed V and J ends, which lost 4 bases and 4 bases, there was a span of 10 bases. This CDR3 has 13 amino acids. Looked up from germline, CDR1 is SNHLY and CDR2 is FYNNEI. CDR3 coding DNA: TGTGCCAGCAGTGCAAGGGGTTCCACTGAAGCTTTCTTT. Its protein is CASSARGSTEAFF. The full variable domain, with the rest looked up from reference TRBV2 and TRBJ1-1, is EPEVTQTPSHQVTQMGQEVILRCVPISNHLYFYWYRQILGQKVEFLVSFYNNEISEKSEIFDDQFSVERPDGSNFTLKIRSTKLEDSAMYFCASSARGSTEAFFGQGTRLTVV.

V usage is TRBV19 and J usage is TRBJ1-5, with unresolved D. Germline CDR1 reads LNHDA; CDR2 reads SQIVND (reference sequence). This CDR3 spans 16 amino acids. Trimming pared 5 bases from V and 6 bases from J, leaving 20 bases between. The chain's CDR3 is CASSSHMDGGSQPQHF. The CDR3 DNA sequence: TGTGCCAGTAGTTCTCACATGGACGGCGGGAGTCAGCCCCAGCATTTT.

V is TRBV7-8 and J is TRBJ2-7; no clear D gene. The CDR3 extends over 15 amino acids. The germline CDR1 and CDR2 sequences are SGHVS and FQNEAQ. Trimming removed 1 base from V and 2 bases from J, with 12 bases in between. CDR3 in amino acids: CASSLGDWSTYEQYF. The DNA for the CDR3 is TGTGCCAGCAGCTTAGGAGACTGGAGCACCTACGAGCAGTACTTC.

In regard to this clone: The sample has other DNA sequences that encode this CDR3 too. The chain recombines TRBV19 with TRBJ2-7; TRBD2 matches 7 bases. V trimming: 1 base; J trimming: 1 base; junction bases outside the gene matches: 1. CDR3 length equals 14 residues. Germline lookup yields CDR1 LNHDA and CDR2 SQIVND (reference sequence). CDR3 bases: TGTGCCAGTAGTATAGCTAGCGGATCCTACGAGCAGTACTTC. Amino acids: CASSIASGSYEQYF.

V usage is TRBV5-1 and J usage is TRBJ1-1, with TRBD1 as a possible D gene (5 bases). Germline loops: CDR1 SGHRS, CDR2 YFSETQ. CDR3 size: 17 residues. V was cut by 5 bases and J by 8 bases, with 28 bases left in between. The CDR3 loop reads CASSPDPPRDNLLEAFF. DNA for the CDR3: TGCGCCAGCAGTCCCGATCCCCCCAGGGATAACTTATTAGAAGCTTTCTTT.

The chain joins TRBV5-4 to TRBJ1-1, with a weak D call TRBD1 (6 bases). The germline gives CDR1 SGHNT, CDR2 YYREEE (reference sequence). The V end lost 4 bases, the J end lost 1 base, and 14 bases lay between the germline ends. This CDR3 region has 15 residues. CDR3 amino acids: CASSQGTSGNTEAFF. DNA of the CDR3: TGTGCCAGCAGCCAGGGGACGTCGGGGAACACTGAAGCTTTCTTT.